This is a list of T cell receptor beta chains from one sample in a study of OX40 agonist ivuxolimab in advanced cancers. Assay used: immunoSEQ multiplex PCR; TCRdb lists only in-frame clones, some missing. This repertoire shows about 84,000 clones, approximately 85% found once; its top ten account for approximately 0.2%. Sequenced here: CD4+ or CD8+ T cells sorted from blood, sampled in a trial of the OX40 agonist ivuxolimab. These receptors came from an adult with an advanced solid tumor such as melanoma, head and neck, liver or kidney cancer. Both conserved end residues are part of each CDR3. The order of the fields is V gene, clone size, D gene, J gene, CDR3 DNA, CDR3 protein. A D gene is named only where the DNA matches it firmly. Size values are once, few and many counts, or a class for expanded clones, and some rows have none.

TRBV11-1	-	-	TRBJ2-2	TGTGCCAGCAGCCCCCACACCGGGGAGCTGTTTTTT	CASSPHTGELFF
TRBV5-1	-	TRBD2	TRBJ2-5	TGCGCCAGCAGCTTGATAGCGGGAGCCCAAGAGACCCAGTACTTC	CASSLIAGAQETQYF
TRBV28	once	TRBD1	TRBJ1-5	TGTGCCGGCAGAGCAGGGGGAACGGGTCAGCCCCAGCATTTT	CAGRAGGTGQPQHF
TRBV6-5	-	-	TRBJ2-7	TGTGCCAGCAGCCCACGCCCCCAGGCCGGCCACGAGCAGTACTTC	CASSPRPQAGHEQYF
TRBV19	-	TRBD1	TRBJ2-5	TGTGCCAGTAGTTCCCCGGAGAGGGGGCTGCGAGAGACCCAGTACTTC	CASSSPERGLRETQYF
TRBV6-6	-	-	TRBJ1-1	TGTGCCAGCAGTCCTCGGATGAACACTGAAGCTTTCTTT	CASSPRMNTEAFF
TRBV18	-	-	TRBJ2-4	TGTGCCAGCTCACCAGATATAGCCAAAAACATTCAGTACTTC	CASSPDIAKNIQYF
TRBV18	-	-	TRBJ2-7	TGTGCCAGCTCACCTGCGGGACAGCCCTACGAGCAGTACTTC	CASSPAGQPYEQYF
TRBV19	-	-	TRBJ1-5	TGTGCCAGTACCCCTAGGGGGGAGCGCAATCAGCCCCAGCATTTT	CASTPRGERNQPQHF
TRBV19	-	-	TRBJ1-2	TGTGCTACGTTACGGGGGGGAGGCGGCTACACCTTC	CATLRGGGGYTF
TRBV28	-	TRBD2	TRBJ2-5	TGTGCCAGCAGTTTAGGGAGGGGCGCGAGGCAAGAGACCCAGTACTTC	CASSLGRGARQETQYF
TRBV19	-	-	TRBJ2-7	TGTGCCAGCGGTGGGGTCTACGAGCAGTACTTC	CASGGVYEQYF
TRBV6-5	-	-	TRBJ2-1	TGTGCCAGCAGTTACACAGTGGGATCCTACAATGAGCAGTTCTTC	CASSYTVGSYNEQFF
TRBV25-1	-	-	TRBJ1-2	TGTGCCAGCAGTCCTACTGGACGGCCCAATAACTATGGCTACACCTTC	CASSPTGRPNNYGYTF
TRBV5-4	-	-	TRBJ1-4	TGTGCCAGCAGCTTTCTTACCGCCGGCGCCCAACAAAAACTGTTTTTT	CASSFLTAGAQQKLFF
TRBV18	-	-	TRBJ1-1	TGTGCCAGCTCACTTGGGACAATTCAGAACACTGAAGCTTTCTTT	CASSLGTIQNTEAFF
TRBV10-2	-	TRBD1	TRBJ1-2	TGCGCCAGCAGTGTCGGGACAGGGGCGACGAACTATGGCTACACCTTC	CASSVGTGATNYGYTF
TRBV27	-	-	TRBJ2-4	TGTGCCAGCAGTTTAGGGGGGCCGGGCCGAGACATTCAGTACTTC	CASSLGGPGRDIQYF
TRBV7-2	once	TRBD1	TRBJ1-5	TGTGCCAGCAGCTTACGGCAGGGGGCTGATCAGCCCCAGCATTTT	CASSLRQGADQPQHF
TRBV2	-	-	TRBJ2-7	TGTGCCAGCAGTGAGAGAATTGAGCAGTACTTC	CASSERIEQYF
TRBV9	-	-	TRBJ2-7	TGTGCCAGCAGCGTGCAGGGGAGCTCCTACGAGCAGTACTTC	CASSVQGSSYEQYF
TRBV28	-	-	TRBJ2-3	TGTGCCAGCTGGGAACGGGGGCTAGGTGAAGATACGCAGTATTTT	CASWERGLGEDTQYF
TRBV9	-	TRBD1	TRBJ2-6	TGTGCCAGCAGCCCGAGGACAGGGGATGCTGGGGCCAACGTCCTGACTTTC	CASSPRTGDAGANVLTF
TRBV2	-	-	TRBJ2-1	TGTGCCAGCAGTCCGTCCTGGGGGGCTCTACTGAGTGAGCAGTTCTTC	CASSPSWGALLSEQFF
TRBV28	-	TRBD2	TRBJ2-1	TGTGCCAGCAGGGGGCGGGAGCCTTTAATGTATGAGCAGTTCTTC	CASRGREPLMYEQFF
TRBV11-2	-	-	TRBJ2-2	TGTGCCTGGTTACTTTGGAACACCGGGGAGCTGTTTTTT	CAWLLWNTGELFF
TRBV19	-	TRBD1	TRBJ2-7	TGTGCCAGTAAGGACAGGGACGAGCAGTACTTC	CASKDRDEQYF
TRBV29-1	-	TRBD1	TRBJ2-1	TGCAGCCCGGCGGGACAGGTAAGGAATGAGCAGTTCTTC	CSPAGQVRNEQFF
TRBV7-9	-	TRBD1	TRBJ1-5	TGTGCCAGCAGTCCCCAAGGGCAGGGGGTTCAGCCCCAGCATTTT	CASSPQGQGVQPQHF
TRBV11-2	-	-	TRBJ1-6	TGTGCCAGCAGCTCGCAACCACGGGGCAGTAGAAGTTCACCCCTCCACTTT	CASSSQPRGSRSSPLHF
TRBV9	-	TRBD2	TRBJ2-1	TGTGCCAGCAGCCCCCTCGCGGCGGGAGGCTACAATGAGCAGTTCTTC	CASSPLAAGGYNEQFF
TRBV4-1	few	-	TRBJ1-3	TGCGCCAGCAGCCCGGCGGGGGGGCAATACTCTACCGCTGGTGGAAACACCATATATTTT	CASSPAGGQYSTAGGNTIYF
TRBV7-9	once	-	TRBJ2-3	TGTGCCAGCAGCCTAGCCGAGACGGCCACAGATACGCAGTATTTT	CASSLAETATDTQYF
TRBV6-4	-	-	TRBJ1-5	TGTGCCAGCAGTGACGGGGAGTATAGCAATCAGCCCCAGCATTTT	CASSDGEYSNQPQHF
TRBV4-2	-	TRBD2	TRBJ2-7	TGTGCCAGCAGCTTGGTCCCCGGGGGGGAGCAGTACTTC	CASSLVPGGEQYF
TRBV19	-	-	TRBJ2-2	TGTGCCAGTAGTATAGCAGGGGCGGACACCGGGGAGCTGTTTTTT	CASSIAGADTGELFF
TRBV30	once	TRBD1	TRBJ1-5	TGTGCCTGGAGCGCGACAGGGGGGCAGCCCCAGCATTTT	CAWSATGGQPQHF
TRBV5-6	few	-	TRBJ1-4	TGTGCCAGCAGCTTGTTCAGGGGAGATGATGAAAAACTGTTTTTT	CASSLFRGDDEKLFF
TRBV18	-	-	TRBJ1-3	TGTGCCAGCTCACTACAGGATTACTCTGGAAACACCATATATTTT	CASSLQDYSGNTIYF
TRBV7-2	-	-	TRBJ2-4	TGTGCCAGCAGTTTAGCCAGCACCGGGACAGCCAAAAACATTCAGTACTTC	CASSLASTGTAKNIQYF
TRBV28	-	-	TRBJ2-7	TGTGCCAGCAGTTTAAGGGGAACGGGTCTAAAAGAGCAGTACTTC	CASSLRGTGLKEQYF
TRBV4-3	-	-	TRBJ2-3	TGCGCCAGCAGCCAAGACTATCCTCTCCGGCGAGATACGCAGTATTTT	CASSQDYPLRRDTQYF
TRBV5-4	-	-	TRBJ2-2	TGTGCCAACCGGGACTGGAACACCGGGGAGCTGTTTTTT	CANRDWNTGELFF
TRBV28	-	-	TRBJ1-2	TGTGCCAGCAGCGACCCCAACAACTATGGCTACACCTTC	CASSDPNNYGYTF
TRBV2	few	-	TRBJ1-5	TGTGCCAGCAGTGATTTTACGAGCAATCAGCCCCAGCATTTT	CASSDFTSNQPQHF
TRBV19	-	-	TRBJ2-3	TGTGCCAGTAGTATAGGGGGCAGACCCACAGATACGCAGTATTTT	CASSIGGRPTDTQYF
TRBV7-9	-	-	TRBJ1-1	TGTGCCAGCAGCTTAGTAGAGAACACTGAAGCTTTCTTT	CASSLVENTEAFF
TRBV5-6	-	-	TRBJ2-3	TGTGCCAGCAGCTTGGTGGGCAGGACAGCAGATACGCAGTATTTT	CASSLVGRTADTQYF
TRBV10-3	-	TRBD1	TRBJ2-3	TGTGCCATCAGTGATAACCCCGGACAGGGGAGCACAGATACGCAGTATTTT	CAISDNPGQGSTDTQYF
TRBV19	-	TRBD1	TRBJ1-6	TGTGCCAGTAGTATAGTGACAGGGGGCCTCAATTCACCCCTCCACTTT	CASSIVTGGLNSPLHF
TRBV5-4	-	TRBD1	TRBJ2-7	TGTGCCAGCAGTCATCCCGGGACAGGGGTCAACGAGCAGTACTTC	CASSHPGTGVNEQYF
TRBV27	-	-	TRBJ1-5	TGTGCCAGCAGGGGCGCTGGCGGGCAGCCCCAGCATTTT	CASRGAGGQPQHF
TRBV7-3	-	-	TRBJ2-1	TGTGCCAGCAGCCGTTGGGACGGTACCTACAATGAGCAGTTCTTC	CASSRWDGTYNEQFF